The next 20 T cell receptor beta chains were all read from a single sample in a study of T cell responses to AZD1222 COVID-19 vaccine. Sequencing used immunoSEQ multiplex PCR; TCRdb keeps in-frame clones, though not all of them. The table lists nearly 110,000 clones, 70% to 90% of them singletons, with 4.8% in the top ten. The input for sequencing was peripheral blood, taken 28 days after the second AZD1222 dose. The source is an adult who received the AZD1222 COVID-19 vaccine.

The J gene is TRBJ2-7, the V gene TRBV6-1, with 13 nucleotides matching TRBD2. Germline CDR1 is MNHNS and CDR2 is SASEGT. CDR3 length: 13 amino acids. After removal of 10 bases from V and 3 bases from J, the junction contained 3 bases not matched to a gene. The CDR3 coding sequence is TGTGCCACGGGGACTAGCGGGAACTACGAGCAGTACTTC. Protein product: CATGTSGNYEQYF.

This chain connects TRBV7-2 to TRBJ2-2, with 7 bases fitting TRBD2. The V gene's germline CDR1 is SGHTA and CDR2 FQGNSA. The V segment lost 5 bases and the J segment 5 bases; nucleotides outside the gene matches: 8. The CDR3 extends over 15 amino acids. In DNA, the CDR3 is TGTGCCAGCAGCCCGGGGAGGGGTCGGACCGGGGAGCTGTTTTTT. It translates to CASSPGRGRTGELFF.

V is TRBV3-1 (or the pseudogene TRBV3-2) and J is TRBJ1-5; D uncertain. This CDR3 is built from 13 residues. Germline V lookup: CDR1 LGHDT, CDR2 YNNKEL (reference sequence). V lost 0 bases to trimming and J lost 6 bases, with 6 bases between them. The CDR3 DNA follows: TGTGCCAGCAGCCAAGATGAAATTCAGCCCCAGCATTTT. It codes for CASSQDEIQPQHF.

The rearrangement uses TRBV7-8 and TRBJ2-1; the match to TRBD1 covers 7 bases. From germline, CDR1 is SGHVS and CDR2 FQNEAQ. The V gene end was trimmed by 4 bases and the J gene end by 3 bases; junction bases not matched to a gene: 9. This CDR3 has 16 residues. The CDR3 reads CASSSTRDRDYNEQFF. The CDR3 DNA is TGTGCCAGCAGCTCGACCCGGGACAGAGACTACAATGAGCAGTTCTTC.

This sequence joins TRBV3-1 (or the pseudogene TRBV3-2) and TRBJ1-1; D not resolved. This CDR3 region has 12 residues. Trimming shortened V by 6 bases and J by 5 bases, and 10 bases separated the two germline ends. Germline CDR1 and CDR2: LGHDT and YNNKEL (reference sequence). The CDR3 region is CASSPGGTEAFF. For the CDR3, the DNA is TGTGCCAGCAGTCCAGGCGGTACTGAAGCTTTCTTT.

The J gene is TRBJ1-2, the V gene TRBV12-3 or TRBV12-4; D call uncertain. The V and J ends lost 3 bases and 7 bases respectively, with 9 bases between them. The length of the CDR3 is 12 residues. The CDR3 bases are TGTGCCAGCAGTTTGTGGGGTGGTGGCTACACCTTC. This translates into CASSLWGGGYTF.

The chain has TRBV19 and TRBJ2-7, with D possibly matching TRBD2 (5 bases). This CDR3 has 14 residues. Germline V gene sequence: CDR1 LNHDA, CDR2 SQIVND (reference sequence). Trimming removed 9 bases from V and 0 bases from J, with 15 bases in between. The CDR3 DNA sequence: TGTGCCAGCGGCGGAGCCGGGGACTCCTACGAGCAGTACTTC. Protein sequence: CASGGAGDSYEQYF.

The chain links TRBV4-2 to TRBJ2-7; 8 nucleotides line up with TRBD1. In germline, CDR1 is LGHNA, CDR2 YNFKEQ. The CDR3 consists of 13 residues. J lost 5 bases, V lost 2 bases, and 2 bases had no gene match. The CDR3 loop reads CASSQQTGDEQYF. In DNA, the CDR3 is TGTGCCAGCAGCCAACAGACAGGGGACGAGCAGTACTTC.

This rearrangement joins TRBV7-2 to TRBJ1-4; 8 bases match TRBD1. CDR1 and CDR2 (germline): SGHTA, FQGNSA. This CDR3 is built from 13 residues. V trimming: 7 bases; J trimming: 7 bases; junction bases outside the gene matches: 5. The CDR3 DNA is TGTGCCAGCACCCAGGGGGCAGGTGAAAAACTGTTTTTT. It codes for CASTQGAGEKLFF.

The CDR3 sequence: CASSHTHMTGTSGNTIYF. CDR3 sequence (DNA): TGCGCCAGCAGCCACACACACATGACAGGGACCTCTGGAAACACCATATATTTT. The chain uses TRBV5-1 and TRBJ1-3; 7 bases map to TRBD1. Germline V gives CDR1 SGHRS, CDR2 YFSETQ. With 4 bases clipped from V and 0 bases from J, the junction kept 13 bases outside the gene matches. This CDR3 spans 18 amino acids.

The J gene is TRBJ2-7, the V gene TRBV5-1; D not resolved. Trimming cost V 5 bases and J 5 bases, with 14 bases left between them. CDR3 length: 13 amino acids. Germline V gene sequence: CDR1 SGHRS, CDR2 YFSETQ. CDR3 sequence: CASRLAEVHEQYF. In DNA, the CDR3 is TGCGCCAGCAGGCTGGCGGAAGTCCACGAGCAGTACTTC.

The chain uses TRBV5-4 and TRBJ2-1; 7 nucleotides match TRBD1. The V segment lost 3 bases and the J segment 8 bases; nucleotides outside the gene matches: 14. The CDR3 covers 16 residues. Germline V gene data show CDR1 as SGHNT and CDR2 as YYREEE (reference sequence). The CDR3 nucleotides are TGTGCCAGCAGCTCCCCGACAGGGAGTGGCATCGATGAGCAGTTCTTC. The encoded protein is CASSSPTGSGIDEQFF.

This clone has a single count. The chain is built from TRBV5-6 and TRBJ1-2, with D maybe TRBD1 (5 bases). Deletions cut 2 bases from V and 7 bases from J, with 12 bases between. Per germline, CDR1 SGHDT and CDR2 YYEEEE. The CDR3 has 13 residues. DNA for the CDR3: TGTGCCAGCAGCTTAGGGGCAGAACCTGGCTACACCTTC. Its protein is CASSLGAEPGYTF.

CDR3 in DNA: TGCGCCAGCAGCCCTCGGGGGGGCCGGAATACGCAGTATTTT. Translated: CASSPRGGRNTQYF. V usage is TRBV4-1 and J usage is TRBJ2-3; 8 nucleotides agree with TRBD2. CDR1 is MGHRA, CDR2 YSYEKL, per germline. Losses at the gene ends were 4 bases for V and 7 bases for J; bases not matched to a gene: 7. The CDR3 is made up of 14 amino acids.

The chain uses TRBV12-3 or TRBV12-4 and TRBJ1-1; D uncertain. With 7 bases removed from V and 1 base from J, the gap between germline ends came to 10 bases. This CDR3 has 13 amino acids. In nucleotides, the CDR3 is TGTGCCAGCAAGGACCAAACGAACACTGAAGCTTTCTTT. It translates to CASKDQTNTEAFF.

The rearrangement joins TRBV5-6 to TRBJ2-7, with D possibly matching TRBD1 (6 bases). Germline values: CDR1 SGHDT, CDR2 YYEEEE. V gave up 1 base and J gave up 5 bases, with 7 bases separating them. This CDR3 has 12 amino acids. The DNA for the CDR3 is TGTGCCAGCAGCTTGACAGGGAACGAGCAGTACTTC. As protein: CASSLTGNEQYF.

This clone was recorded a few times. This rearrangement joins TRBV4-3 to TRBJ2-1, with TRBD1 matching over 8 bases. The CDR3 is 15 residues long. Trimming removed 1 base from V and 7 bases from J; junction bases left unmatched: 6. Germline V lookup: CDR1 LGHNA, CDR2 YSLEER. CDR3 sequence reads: CASSQAGRGRNEQFF. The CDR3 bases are TGCGCCAGCAGCCAAGCTGGCAGGGGGCGAAATGAGCAGTTCTTC.

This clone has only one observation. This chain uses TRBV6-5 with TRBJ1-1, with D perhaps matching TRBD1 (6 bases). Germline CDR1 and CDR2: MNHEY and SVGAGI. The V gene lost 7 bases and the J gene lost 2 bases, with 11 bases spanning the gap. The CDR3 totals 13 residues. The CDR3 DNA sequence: TGTGCCAGCACCACAGGGACCAACACTGAAGCTTTCTTT. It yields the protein CASTTGTNTEAFF.

The CDR3 DNA follows: TGTGCCATCAACCCGGGACAGGGAGGTTCACCCCTCCACTTT. This codes for CAINPGQGGSPLHF. The chain has TRBV10-3 and TRBJ1-6, with 9 bases lining up with TRBD1. The CDR3 loop spans 14 amino acids. Germline values: CDR1 ENHRY, CDR2 SYGVKD. After removal of 7 bases from V and 9 bases from J, the junction contained 7 bases not matched to a gene.

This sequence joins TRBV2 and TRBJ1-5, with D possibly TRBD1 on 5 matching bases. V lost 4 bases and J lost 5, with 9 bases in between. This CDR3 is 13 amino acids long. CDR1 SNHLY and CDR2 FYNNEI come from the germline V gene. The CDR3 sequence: CASSAEGYQPQHF. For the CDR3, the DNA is TGTGCCAGCAGTGCGGAGGGGTATCAGCCCCAGCATTTT.